This TCR beta chain stems from a study of blood T cell repertoires in COVID-19. Study at large: The United States, Italy and Spain supplied acute and convalescent COVID-19 samples. The analysed material was cDNA or gDNA that came from T cells, B-cell-depleted T cells, or PBMCs.

V gave up 7 bases and J gave up 4 bases, with 20 bases separating them. Germline assignment: CDR1 MNHEY and CDR2 SMNVEV (reference sequence). The CDR3 consists of 16 residues. In this sample, this clone turned up a few times. Methods used by the authors: Estimation of nucleated cell counts relied on the amplification of reference gene primers. Measured with immunoSEQ multiplex PCR; TCRdb has only the in-frame clones, and not every one. That table gives V, J and clone size, and the DNA gave D and trimming. The sample lists around 220,000 clones, roughly 80% occurring once. Sequences were obtained from peripheral blood. The chain links TRBV27 to TRBJ2-1; D is perhaps TRBD2 (5 bases). The clonotype originates from a human donor in a cohort sampled during active COVID-19. In DNA form, the CDR3 reads TGTGCCAGCACCCCGACCCCCCGCCAGCGGTACAATGAGCAGTTCTTC. This gives the protein CASTPTPRQRYNEQFF.